This is a list of T cell receptor beta chains from one sample in a study of cytomegalovirus exposure and HLA in healthy donors. Here immunoSEQ multiplex PCR was the method, and the copy in TCRdb shows in-frame clones only, minus some. Of some 80,000 clones in the sample, about 80% were seen once. The sequenced material came from PBMCs. Every receptor here comes from a man aged 50-59 years in good health and CMV-seronegative. CDR3s include the opening cysteine and the closing phenylalanine or tryptophan. The order of the fields is V gene, D gene, clone size, J gene, CDR3 protein, CDR3 DNA. D genes are given only for firm matches. Rows may omit the clone size; those that give it use once, few, many or a size class.

v_call: TRBV6-5; d_call: .; clone_size: .; j_call: TRBJ1-2; cdr3_aa: CASSYLKEGGYTF; cdr3_nt: TGTGCCAGCAGTTACCTCAAAGAGGGTGGCTACACCTTC
v_call: TRBV6-5; d_call: .; clone_size: .; j_call: TRBJ2-3; cdr3_aa: CASSKGTASLDTQYF; cdr3_nt: TGTGCCAGCAGTAAGGGGACTGCCTCCCTGGATACGCAGTATTTT
v_call: TRBV5-1; d_call: TRBD1; clone_size: .; j_call: TRBJ2-2; cdr3_aa: CASSPRTGTFTGELFF; cdr3_nt: TGCGCCAGCAGTCCCCGGACAGGGACTTTTACCGGGGAGCTGTTTTTT
v_call: TRBV5-1; d_call: .; clone_size: .; j_call: TRBJ1-1; cdr3_aa: CASSPVGGEDTEAFF; cdr3_nt: TGCGCCAGCAGCCCCGTAGGAGGGGAGGACACTGAAGCTTTCTTT
v_call: TRBV2; d_call: TRBD1; clone_size: .; j_call: TRBJ1-1; cdr3_aa: CASSENRGTEAFF; cdr3_nt: TGTGCCAGCAGTGAAAACAGGGGCACTGAAGCTTTCTTT
v_call: TRBV19; d_call: TRBD1; clone_size: .; j_call: TRBJ2-3; cdr3_aa: CASSTLRGQGGTDTQYF; cdr3_nt: TGTGCCAGTAGTACCCTCCGAGGACAGGGGGGTACAGATACGCAGTATTTT
v_call: TRBV12-5; d_call: .; clone_size: .; j_call: TRBJ2-7; cdr3_aa: CASGPEGSYEQYF; cdr3_nt: TGTGCTAGTGGTCCTGAGGGCTCCTACGAGCAGTACTTC
v_call: TRBV7-9; d_call: TRBD1; clone_size: .; j_call: TRBJ2-3; cdr3_aa: CSGRQGSSTDTQYF; cdr3_nt: TGTTCCGGCAGACAGGGGTCTAGCACAGATACGCAGTATTTT
v_call: TRBV21-1; d_call: .; clone_size: .; j_call: TRBJ1-5; cdr3_aa: CASNWSGQRLGNQPQHF; cdr3_nt: TGTGCCAGCAACTGGTCGGGACAGCGATTAGGAAATCAGCCCCAGCATTTT
v_call: TRBV27; d_call: TRBD1; clone_size: .; j_call: TRBJ1-2; cdr3_aa: CASSTYRQGANYGYTF; cdr3_nt: TGTGCCAGCAGTACCTACCGACAGGGGGCGAACTATGGCTACACCTTC
v_call: TRBV7-9; d_call: TRBD1; clone_size: .; j_call: TRBJ1-3; cdr3_aa: CSSSLDRGSGNTIYF; cdr3_nt: TGTTCCAGCAGCTTGGACAGGGGGTCTGGAAACACCATATATTTT
v_call: TRBV12-1; d_call: .; clone_size: .; j_call: TRBJ1-4; cdr3_aa: CASSPDGNEKLFF; cdr3_nt: TGTGCCAGCAGTCCCGACGGGAATGAAAAACTGTTTTTT
v_call: TRBV28; d_call: .; clone_size: .; j_call: TRBJ1-2; cdr3_aa: CASSFSGIGRGYTF; cdr3_nt: TGTGCCAGCAGTTTCTCAGGGATCGGCAGGGGCTACACCTTC
v_call: TRBV10-1; d_call: TRBD2; clone_size: .; j_call: TRBJ2-3; cdr3_aa: CASSEYSGAADTQYF; cdr3_nt: TGCGCCAGCAGTGAGTACAGCGGGGCCGCAGATACGCAGTATTTT
v_call: TRBV5-6; d_call: .; clone_size: few; j_call: TRBJ1-1; cdr3_aa: CASSYSDRFNTEAFF; cdr3_nt: TGTGCCAGCAGTTACAGTGACAGGTTTAACACTGAAGCTTTCTTT
v_call: TRBV7-3; d_call: TRBD1; clone_size: .; j_call: TRBJ2-1; cdr3_aa: CASSLRTSGRGSSYNEQFF; cdr3_nt: TGTGCCAGCAGCTTGAGGACCTCCGGCAGGGGGAGTTCCTACAATGAGCAGTTCTTC
v_call: TRBV6-1; d_call: .; clone_size: .; j_call: TRBJ1-3; cdr3_aa: CASSQQGQGNTIYF; cdr3_nt: TGTGCCAGCAGTCAACAGGGTCAAGGAAACACCATATATTTT
v_call: TRBV30; d_call: .; clone_size: .; j_call: TRBJ2-1; cdr3_aa: CAWRGTGKHEQFF; cdr3_nt: TGTGCCTGGAGGGGAACAGGGAAACATGAGCAGTTCTTC
v_call: TRBV11-2; d_call: .; clone_size: .; j_call: TRBJ2-7; cdr3_aa: CASAPDYSSYEQYF; cdr3_nt: TGTGCCAGCGCACCCGACTACTCCTCCTACGAGCAGTACTTC
v_call: TRBV4-1; d_call: TRBD2; clone_size: .; j_call: TRBJ2-7; cdr3_aa: CASSQDRDYYEQYF; cdr3_nt: TGCGCCAGCAGCCAGGACCGGGACTACTACGAGCAGTACTTC
v_call: TRBV30; d_call: TRBD1; clone_size: once; j_call: TRBJ2-7; cdr3_aa: CAWTPPDRGLFEQYF; cdr3_nt: TGTGCCTGGACCCCTCCGGACAGGGGGCTATTTGAGCAGTACTTC
v_call: TRBV5-1; d_call: TRBD1; clone_size: .; j_call: TRBJ1-1; cdr3_aa: CASRSQGAGGAFF; cdr3_nt: TGCGCCAGCAGAAGCCAGGGGGCGGGGGGGGCTTTCTTT
v_call: TRBV5-1; d_call: .; clone_size: .; j_call: TRBJ1-2; cdr3_aa: CASSLSGNYGYTF; cdr3_nt: TGCGCCAGCAGCTTGTCGGGAAACTATGGCTACACCTTC
v_call: TRBV27; d_call: .; clone_size: .; j_call: TRBJ2-3; cdr3_aa: CASSYGTPSTDTQYF; cdr3_nt: TGTGCCAGCAGTTACGGGACACCTAGCACAGATACGCAGTATTTT
v_call: TRBV2; d_call: TRBD2; clone_size: .; j_call: TRBJ2-5; cdr3_aa: CASSRTSGEGTQYF; cdr3_nt: TGTGCCAGCAGTAGGACTAGCGGGGAGGGGACCCAGTACTTC
v_call: TRBV9; d_call: .; clone_size: once; j_call: TRBJ1-5; cdr3_aa: CASSVAFRDSNQPQHF; cdr3_nt: TGTGCCAGCAGCGTAGCTTTCAGGGATAGCAATCAGCCCCAGCATTTT
v_call: TRBV7-2; d_call: .; clone_size: .; j_call: TRBJ2-3; cdr3_aa: CASSPEVADTQYF; cdr3_nt: TGTGCCAGCAGCCCGGAGGTGGCAGATACGCAGTATTTT
v_call: TRBV19; d_call: TRBD1; clone_size: .; j_call: TRBJ1-3; cdr3_aa: CASWRTGGGNTIYF; cdr3_nt: TGTGCCAGCTGGAGGACAGGAGGTGGAAACACCATATATTTT
v_call: TRBV27; d_call: .; clone_size: .; j_call: TRBJ2-7; cdr3_aa: CATADLRSPGEQYF; cdr3_nt: TGTGCCACCGCCGATTTGAGGTCTCCTGGCGAGCAGTACTTC
v_call: TRBV6-6; d_call: TRBD1; clone_size: .; j_call: TRBJ2-7; cdr3_aa: CASKSGTVFHEQYF; cdr3_nt: TGTGCCAGCAAATCCGGGACAGTCTTTCACGAGCAGTACTTC
v_call: TRBV30; d_call: .; clone_size: .; j_call: TRBJ1-4; cdr3_aa: CAWSPRSGTQATNEKLFF; cdr3_nt: TGTGCCTGGAGTCCTCGCTCCGGGACACAGGCAACTAATGAAAAACTGTTTTTT
v_call: TRBV6-1; d_call: .; clone_size: .; j_call: TRBJ2-5; cdr3_aa: CASSEGRGAWETQYF; cdr3_nt: TGTGCCAGCAGTGAAGGCCGGGGGGCTTGGGAGACCCAGTACTTC
v_call: TRBV7-6; d_call: .; clone_size: .; j_call: TRBJ2-2; cdr3_aa: CASSVEPREGELFF; cdr3_nt: TGTGCCAGCAGCGTCGAGCCCAGGGAAGGGGAGCTGTTTTTT
v_call: TRBV5-3; d_call: .; clone_size: .; j_call: TRBJ1-1; cdr3_aa: CARSLSHSSLNTEAFF; cdr3_nt: TGTGCCAGAAGTCTGAGTCATAGCAGCCTCAACACTGAAGCTTTCTTT
v_call: TRBV19; d_call: TRBD1; clone_size: .; j_call: TRBJ1-2; cdr3_aa: CASGNDRAKQGYTF; cdr3_nt: TGTGCCAGTGGCAATGACAGGGCCAAGCAGGGCTACACCTTC
v_call: TRBV7-9; d_call: .; clone_size: .; j_call: TRBJ1-1; cdr3_aa: CSSSHTRRGEAFF; cdr3_nt: TGTTCCAGCAGCCACACCAGGAGAGGGGAAGCTTTCTTT
v_call: TRBV2; d_call: .; clone_size: .; j_call: TRBJ1-6; cdr3_aa: CASRRAGPSSPLHF; cdr3_nt: TGTGCCAGCAGAAGGGCAGGGCCCAGTTCACCCCTCCACTTT
v_call: TRBV28; d_call: TRBD2; clone_size: .; j_call: TRBJ2-7; cdr3_aa: CASSTGLAGGLEQYF; cdr3_nt: TGTGCCAGCAGTACGGGACTAGCGGGGGGCCTCGAGCAGTACTTC
v_call: TRBV4-1; d_call: TRBD2; clone_size: .; j_call: TRBJ2-5; cdr3_aa: CASSQDSGGRLGETQYF; cdr3_nt: TGCGCCAGCAGCCAAGATAGCGGGGGGCGGCTCGGGGAGACCCAGTACTTC
v_call: TRBV15; d_call: .; clone_size: once; j_call: TRBJ2-5; cdr3_aa: CATSRLAVLETQYF; cdr3_nt: TGTGCCACCAGCAGACTAGCCGTACTAGAGACCCAGTACTTC
v_call: TRBV6-1; d_call: .; clone_size: .; j_call: TRBJ2-2; cdr3_aa: CASSEWGETGELFF; cdr3_nt: TGTGCCAGCAGTGAATGGGGAGAAACCGGAGAGCTGTTTTTT